One sample yielded the 30 T cell receptor beta chains listed below, sequenced in a study of vaccination and CD4 T cells after COVID-19. Treatment given: approximately 10-day PBMC culture with coronavirus spike peptide pools or control peptides (ViraFEST assay). CD4+ T cells of the unexposed donor were collected before the COVID-19 pandemic (2011-2018). Sequenced with the Oncomine TCR Beta short-read assay was DNA taken from cultured CD4+ T cells. TCRdb independently ran MiXCR on the PCR reads; one entry per CDR3 protein. The sample includes about 6,600 distinct CDR3 sequences, 25% to 30% of them seen just once. For these TCRs, the target antigens are not known. The source material was CD4+ T cells from blood, cultured in vitro. These receptors originate from a human donor in good health.

By sample fraction, this clonotype is medium-sized. The chain employs TRBV27 and TRBJ1-1, with TRBD1 matching 7 bases. The CDR3 is 14 residues long. V was clipped by 3 bases and J by 4 bases; unmatched bases: 5. Germline V gene data show CDR1 as MNHEY and CDR2 as SMNVEV (reference sequence). CDR3 DNA: TGTGCCAGCAGTTTGCGGACAGGAGTCACTGAAGCTTTCTTT. Protein sequence: CASSLRTGVTEAFF.

CDR3 coding DNA: TGTGCCAGCAGCCAGGGGTCTAGATCGGGGGGATATGGCTACACCTTC. Translating gives CASSQGSRSGGYGYTF. The rearrangement joins TRBV9 to TRBJ1-2; D is perhaps TRBD1 (6 bases). CDR3 length: 16 residues. Germline V lookup: CDR1 SGDLS, CDR2 YYNGEE. Trimming stripped 4 bases from V and 5 bases from J, with 21 bases between.

The V and J genes are TRBV2 and TRBJ2-7; no firm D call. Trimming removed 7 bases from V and 3 bases from J, with 25 bases in between. Germline CDR1 reads SNHLY; CDR2 reads FYNNEI. The CDR3 length is 17 residues. The CDR3 region has the DNA TGTGCCAGCATGGATTTTCCTCCGGGTGCAAAATTCTACGAGCAGTACTTC. Amino acids: CASMDFPPGAKFYEQYF.

The genes are TRBV12-3 or TRBV12-4 and TRBJ1-1, with 8 nucleotides matching TRBD1. This CDR3 comprises 14 residues. The J segment lost 2 bases and the V segment lost 7 bases, leaving 6 bases of the junction unmatched. The CDR3 DNA sequence: TGTGCCAGCAATTCTGGACAGGGTAACACTGAAGCTTTCTTT. Protein sequence: CASNSGQGNTEAFF.

The rearrangement joins TRBV11-2 to TRBJ1-2, with 9 bases aligning to TRBD1. Germline loops: CDR1 SGHAT, CDR2 FQNNGV. Trimming at V came to 5 bases and at J to 6 bases, leaving 7 bases not matched to a gene. The length of the CDR3 is 14 residues. CDR3 in amino acids: CASSVNRDRDGYTF. Written as DNA, the CDR3 is TGTGCCAGCAGCGTTAACCGGGACAGGGATGGCTACACCTTC.

There are a few counts of this clonotype. CDR3 residues: CASSLQVGSTDTQYF. CDR3 sequence (DNA): TGTGCCAGCAGCTTACAGGTGGGAAGCACAGATACGCAGTATTTT. The V and J genes are TRBV5-4 and TRBJ2-3; the D gene is possibly TRBD1 (5 bases). This CDR3 region has 15 residues. CDR1 SGHNT and CDR2 YYREEE come from the germline V gene (reference sequence). Trimming pared 2 bases from V and 0 bases from J, leaving 10 bases between.

The CDR3 region has the DNA TGTGCCAGCTCACTCGAACAGGGTAACAATCAGCCCCAGCATTTT. It encodes CASSLEQGNNQPQHF. This sequence joins TRBV18 and TRBJ1-5; TRBD1 might be the D (6 bases). Germline V gene sequence: CDR1 KGHSH, CDR2 LQKENI. This CDR3 spans 15 amino acids. Trimming removed 4 bases at V and 3 bases at J, with 13 bases between.

The chain joins TRBV6-1 to TRBJ2-2; TRBD2 matches 8 bases. CDR3 length: 15 amino acids. Germline loops: CDR1 MNHNS, CDR2 SASEGT. The J segment lost 6 bases and the V segment lost 5 bases, leaving 8 bases of the junction unmatched. The CDR3 reads CASSTTSGPPGELFF. CDR3 in DNA: TGTGCCAGCAGTACCACTAGCGGCCCCCCCGGGGAGCTGTTTTTT.

The chain carries TRBV18 and TRBJ2-7, with D possibly being TRBD2 (5 bases). The germline CDR1 and CDR2 sequences are KGHSH and LQKENI. The CDR3 spans 18 residues. Trimming removed 2 bases from V and 4 bases from J, with 24 bases in between. This CDR3 reads CASSPVPLRKGDGYEQYF. CDR3 sequence (DNA): TGTGCCAGCTCACCAGTCCCATTGAGGAAGGGAGACGGATACGAGCAGTACTTC.

V gene TRBV7-9 combines with J gene TRBJ2-1; either TRBD1 or TRBD2 may fit D (5 bases each). V was cut by 6 bases and J by 7 bases, with 25 bases left in between. Germline V gene data show CDR1 as SEHNR and CDR2 as FQNEAQ (reference sequence). This CDR3 is 17 amino acids long. Here the CDR3 DNA reads TGTGCCAGCAGTCTAGGAGGATATCCTGGGGGTGGGAATGAGCAGTTCTTC. This sequence encodes CASSLGGYPGGGNEQFF.

This clonotype was counted a few times. The chain joins TRBV7-9 to TRBJ1-3, with D hard to call. Trimming pared 1 base from V and 2 bases from J, leaving 18 bases between. CDR1 is SEHNR and CDR2 is FQNEAQ in the germline V gene (reference sequence). CDR3 length: 18 amino acids. For the CDR3, the DNA is TGTGCCAGCAGCTTAGTGACGCCCCTCTCAGGACCTGGAAACACCATATATTTT. Translation: CASSLVTPLSGPGNTIYF. The full variable domain, in which reference TRBV7-9 and TRBJ1-3 provide the parts outside the CDR3, is DTGVSQNPRHKITKRGQNVTFRCDPISEHNRLYWYRQTLGQGPEFLTYFQNEAQLEKSRLLSDRFSAERPKGSFSTLEIQRTEQGDSAMYLCASSLVTPLSGPGNTIYFGEGSWLTVV.

This clonotype has just a few counts. The J gene is TRBJ1-1, the V gene TRBV6-1; 7 bases are a match to TRBD1. This CDR3 is built from 13 residues. Germline assignment: CDR1 MNHNS and CDR2 SASEGT. V shed 7 bases and J 6 bases; nucleotides not matched to a gene: 8. CDR3 residues: CASKVGGPAEAFF. CDR3 in DNA: TGTGCCAGCAAAGTAGGGGGCCCAGCTGAAGCTTTCTTT.

This clonotype was recorded only once. J is TRBJ1-1 and V is TRBV5-1, with TRBD1 as a possible D gene (5 bases). The V gene's germline CDR1 is SGHRS and CDR2 YFSETQ. The CDR3 has 15 amino acids. With 4 bases removed from V and 5 bases from J, the gap between germline ends came to 18 bases. The CDR3 bases are TGCGCCAGCAGCCTGGGATGGGGGGAGAGGACTGAAGCTTTCTTT. The encoded protein is CASSLGWGERTEAFF.

This clonotype rates as hyperexpanded. The chain carries TRBV6-1 and TRBJ1-1; possibly TRBD1 for D (6 bases). In germline, CDR1 is MNHNS, CDR2 SASEGT. The CDR3 is 14 residues long. The V end was cut by 6 bases, the J end by 1 base, with 12 bases between. The CDR3 loop is CASRMDSQNTEAFF. DNA of the CDR3: TGTGCCAGCAGGATGGACAGCCAGAACACTGAAGCTTTCTTT.

The chain recombines TRBV15 with TRBJ2-2; D is perhaps TRBD2 (6 bases). Per the germline V gene, CDR1 is LNHNV and CDR2 is YYDKDF (reference sequence). Trimming pared 4 bases from V and 4 bases from J, leaving 13 bases between. This CDR3 has 15 residues. The CDR3 DNA reads TGTGCCACCAGCAACCGACTAGTGGCCACCGGGGAGCTGTTTTTT. Residues: CATSNRLVATGELFF. The full variable domain, rest sourced from reference TRBV15 and TRBJ2-2, is DAMVIQNPRYQVTQFGKPVTLSCSQTLNHNVMYWYQQKSSQAPKLLFHYYDKDFNNEADTPDNFQSRRPNTSFCFLDIRSPGLGDTAMYLCATSNRLVATGELFFGEGSRLTVL.

The rearrangement links TRBV5-6 to TRBJ1-2, with D unclear. The V gene lost 3 bases and the J gene lost 8 bases, with 8 bases spanning the gap. The CDR3 totals 11 residues. Germline loops: CDR1 SGHDT, CDR2 YYEEEE. In DNA form, the CDR3 reads TGTGCCAGCAGCTGGACCAAGGGCTACACCTTC. It specifies CASSWTKGYTF. Based on the CDR3 plus reference TRBV5-6 and TRBJ1-2, the full variable domain is DAGVTQSPTHLIKTRGQQVTLRCSPKSGHDTVSWYQQALGQGPQFIFQYYEEEERQRGNFPDRFSGHQFPNYSSELNVNALLLGDSALYLCASSWTKGYTFGSGTRLTVV.

This clonotype was counted between two and nine times. The V call is TRBV20-1, the J call TRBJ1-1; D perhaps matches TRBD1 (6 bases). V shed 3 bases and J shed 9 bases, with 14 bases lying between them. This CDR3 region has 12 residues. Germline CDR1 reads DFQATT; CDR2 reads SNEGSKA (reference sequence). CDR3 residues: CSASLGQSQAFF. The CDR3 region has the DNA TGCAGTGCTAGCCTCGGACAGAGCCAAGCTTTCTTT.

The genes are TRBV30 and TRBJ1-1; D might be TRBD1 (6 bases). The CDR3 totals 13 residues. The germline V gene encodes CDR1 GTSNPN and CDR2 SVGIG (reference sequence). Deletions cut 8 bases from V and 1 base from J, with 14 bases between. In DNA, the CDR3 is TGTGCCCATGTACAGGGATCGAACACTGAAGCTTTCTTT. Translating it yields CAHVQGSNTEAFF. Together with reference TRBV30 and TRBJ1-1, the CDR3 gives the full variable domain: SQTIHQWPATLVQPVGSPLSLECTVEGTSNPNLYWYRQAAGRGLQLLFYSVGIGQISSEVPQNLSASRPQDRQFILSSKKLLLSDSGFYLCAHVQGSNTEAFFGQGTRLTVV.

This chain uses TRBV20-1 with TRBJ1-5, with TRBD1 as a possible D gene (6 bases). This CDR3 comprises 14 residues. Germline-derived CDR1 and CDR2 are DFQATT and SNEGSKA (reference sequence). Trimming took 1 base from V and 5 from J, leaving 12 bases between them. CDR3 DNA: TGCAGTGCTAGAGCCAAGACAGGCCATCAGCCCCAGCATTTT. It specifies CSARAKTGHQPQHF.

J is TRBJ2-5 and V is TRBV24-1; 8 positions agree with TRBD2. The V gene's germline CDR1 is KGHDR and CDR2 SFDVKD. Trimming removed 5 bases from V and 1 base from J; junction bases left unmatched: 5. The CDR3 is 15 amino acids. The CDR3 region is CATSVGRDPQETQYF. CDR3 bases: TGTGCCACCAGTGTCGGGAGGGATCCCCAAGAGACCCAGTACTTC.

The chain carries TRBV9 and TRBJ1-1; D is perhaps TRBD1 (5 bases). The ends were cut back, 0 bases at V and 7 bases at J, with 16 bases in the middle. The V gene's germline CDR1 is SGDLS and CDR2 YYNGEE. There are 15 residues in the CDR3. This CDR3 is CASSVASEGTDEAFF. As DNA, the CDR3 is TGTGCCAGCAGCGTAGCTTCGGAGGGGACGGATGAAGCTTTCTTT.

The chain links TRBV20-1 to TRBJ1-4, with D perhaps matching TRBD1 (6 bases). CDR3 length equals 12 residues. V lost 7 bases, J lost 5 bases, and 11 bases lay in between. The germline V gene encodes CDR1 DFQATT and CDR2 SNEGSKA (reference sequence). CDR3 residues: CSVGGGNEKLFF. As DNA, the CDR3 is TGCAGTGTAGGGGGGGGGAATGAAAAACTGTTTTTT.

This clonotype was found a few times. The chain couples TRBV7-8 to TRBJ1-6, with D tentatively TRBD1 (6 bases). Germline V gene lookup returns CDR1 SGHVS and CDR2 FQNEAQ. The length of the CDR3 is 15 residues. V was cut by 5 bases and J by 6 bases, with 14 bases left in between. CDR3: CASSLSGGPNSPLHF. DNA for the CDR3: TGTGCCAGCAGCCTCTCCGGGGGGCCTAATTCACCCCTCCACTTT.

This clonotype is termed medium-sized. The gene calls are TRBV6-1 and TRBJ1-6, with TRBD1 identical over 10 bases. The germline V gene encodes CDR1 MNHNS and CDR2 SASEGT. The CDR3 totals 15 residues. With V trimmed by 3 bases and J by 10 bases, 6 bases remained unmatched. The CDR3 loop reads CASSDRDRGFSPLHF. CDR3 nucleotides: TGTGCCAGCAGTGACCGGGACAGGGGATTCTCACCCCTCCACTTT.

Notes on this clonotype: Relative to the germline gene, one junction end is altered; a read error may explain this. The V call is TRBV7-8, the J call TRBJ1-2; D may be TRBD1 (5 bases). Germline values: CDR1 SGHVS, CDR2 FQNEAQ. The CDR3 spans 15 residues. The CDR3 sequence: CASSLGMGVGTVYVF. DNA for the CDR3: TGTGCCAGCAGCTTAGGAATGGGGGTTGGGACGGTCTACGTCTTC.

The J gene is TRBJ2-5, the V gene TRBV10-3; 8 nucleotides agree with TRBD2. Germline CDR1 ENHRY, CDR2 SYGVKD. The CDR3 extends over 14 amino acids. J gave up 4 bases and V 5 bases, and 6 bases lay outside the gene matches. The CDR3 sequence is CAISSGGAAETQYF. The CDR3 coding sequence is TGTGCCATCAGTTCCGGGGGGGCCGCAGAGACCCAGTACTTC.

The rearrangement joins TRBV24-1 to TRBJ1-2; D not certain. The V gene's germline CDR1 is KGHDR and CDR2 SFDVKD. Trimming stripped 3 bases from V and 6 bases from J, with 22 bases between. The CDR3 length is 17 residues. As DNA, the CDR3 is TGTGCCACCAGTGATGGTACGTTAGGAAGAGACTTTAATGGCTACACCTTC. This translates into CATSDGTLGRDFNGYTF.

A few counts support this clonotype. This chain links TRBV18 with TRBJ2-7; D gene unclear. The V and J ends lost 2 bases and 1 base respectively, with 9 bases between them. Germline V gene data show CDR1 as KGHSH and CDR2 as LQKENI. The CDR3 has 14 residues. CDR3 in amino acids: CASSPDTRSYEQYF. The CDR3 DNA reads TGTGCCAGCTCACCAGACACCCGGTCCTACGAGCAGTACTTC.

A few counts support this clonotype. The rearrangement links TRBV21-1 to TRBJ2-3; the D call in the table, TRBD1, was not verified against the DNA. TRBV21-1 counts as a pseudogene. The CDR3 consists of 14 residues. The CDR3 spells CASGPKGVTDTQYF. The CDR3 DNA reads as TGTGCCTCGGGACCGAAGGGTGTCACAGATACGCAGTATTTT.

A few counts support this clonotype. The chain recombines TRBV5-1 with TRBJ1-2; D might be TRBD1 (6 bases). With 0 bases removed from V and 4 bases from J, the gap between germline ends came to 10 bases. The CDR3 spans 14 residues. From germline, CDR1 is SGHRS and CDR2 YFSETQ. The CDR3: CASSLGQAGYGYTF. The CDR3 region has the DNA TGCGCCAGCAGCTTGGGACAGGCCGGCTATGGCTACACCTTC.